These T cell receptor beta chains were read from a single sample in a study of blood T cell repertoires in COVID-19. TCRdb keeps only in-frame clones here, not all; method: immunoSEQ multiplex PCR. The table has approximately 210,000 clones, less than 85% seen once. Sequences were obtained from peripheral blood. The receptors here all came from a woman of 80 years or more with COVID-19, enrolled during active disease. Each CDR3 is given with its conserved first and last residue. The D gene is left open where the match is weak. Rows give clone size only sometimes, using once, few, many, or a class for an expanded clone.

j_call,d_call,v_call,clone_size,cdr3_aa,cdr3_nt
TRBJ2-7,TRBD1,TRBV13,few,CASSLLGTGVYEQYF,TGTGCCAGCAGCTTACTTGGGACAGGGGTATACGAGCAGTACTTC
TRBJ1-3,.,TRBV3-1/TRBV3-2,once,CASSLGGATGNTIYF,TGTGCCAGCAGCCTTGGAGGGGCCACTGGAAACACCATATATTTT
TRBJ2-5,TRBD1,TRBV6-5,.,CASSLPGTGGRTQYF,TGTGCCAGCAGCCTCCCCGGGACAGGGGGACGGACCCAGTACTTC
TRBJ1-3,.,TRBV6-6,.,CASSGASGNTIYF,TGTGCCAGCAGTGGGGCTTCTGGAAACACCATATATTTT
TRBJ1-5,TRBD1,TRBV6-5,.,CASSQGQTRPQHF,TGTGCCAGCAGTCAGGGACAGACAAGGCCCCAGCATTTT
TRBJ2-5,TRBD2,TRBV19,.,CASMARGGPGQETQYF,TGTGCCAGTATGGCCCGGGGGGGACCAGGGCAAGAGACCCAGTACTTC
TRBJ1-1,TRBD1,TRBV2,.,CASSERGQANTEAFF,TGTGCCAGCAGTGAAAGAGGACAGGCGAACACTGAAGCTTTCTTT
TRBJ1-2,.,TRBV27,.,CASSYQGRDGYTF,TGTGCCAGCAGTTACCAGGGGAGGGATGGCTACACCTTC
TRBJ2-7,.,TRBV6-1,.,CASSEQGYYEQYF,TGTGCCAGCAGTGAACAGGGATACTACGAGCAGTACTTC
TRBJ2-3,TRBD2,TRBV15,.,CATSRGPGLAGGTDTQYF,TGTGCCACCAGCAGGGGACCGGGACTAGCGGGGGGCACAGATACGCAGTATTTT
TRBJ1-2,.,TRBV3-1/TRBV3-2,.,CASSQRGGLDGYTF,TGTGCCAGCAGCCAACGGGGGGGTCTGGATGGCTACACCTTC
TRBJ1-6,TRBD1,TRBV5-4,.,CASSLGTGSNSPLHF,TGTGCCAGCAGCTTGGGGACAGGCTCAAATTCACCCCTCCACTTT
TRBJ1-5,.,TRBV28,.,CASSFQGTKQPQHF,TGTGCCAGCAGTTTTCAGGGGACCAAACAGCCCCAGCATTTT
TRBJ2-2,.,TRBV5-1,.,CASSLDYTGELFF,TGCGCCAGCAGCTTGGACTATACCGGGGAGCTGTTTTTT
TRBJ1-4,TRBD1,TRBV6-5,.,CASSLNRGLGEKLFF,TGTGCCAGCAGCCTCAACAGGGGGCTGGGCGAAAAACTGTTTTTT
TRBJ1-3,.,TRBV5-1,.,CASSLTTPRGGNTIYF,TGCGCCAGCAGCCTAACTACACCCAGGGGAGGAAACACCATATATTTT
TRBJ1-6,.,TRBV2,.,CASSMGPGSYNSPLHF,TGTGCCAGCAGTATGGGCCCTGGCTCCTATAATTCACCCCTCCACTTT
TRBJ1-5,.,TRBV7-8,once,CASRSGQTNQPQHF,TGTGCCAGCAGATCAGGACAGACAAATCAGCCCCAGCATTTT
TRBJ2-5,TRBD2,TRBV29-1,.,CSAQRTRPQETQYF,TGCAGCGCCCAGCGGACTAGGCCTCAAGAGACCCAGTACTTC
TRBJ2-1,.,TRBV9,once,CASSVAGSYNEQFF,TGTGCCAGCAGCGTAGCCGGCTCCTACAATGAGCAGTTCTTC
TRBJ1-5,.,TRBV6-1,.,CASSELLSYQPQHF,TGTGCCAGCAGTGAACTCCTGAGCTATCAGCCCCAGCATTTT
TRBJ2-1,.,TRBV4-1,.,CASSPMGRRDYNEQFF,TGCGCCAGCTCCCCGATGGGGAGGCGGGACTACAATGAGCAGTTCTTC
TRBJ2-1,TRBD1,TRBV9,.,CASSVQTGLYNEQFF,TGTGCCAGCAGCGTACAGACAGGGTTATACAATGAGCAGTTCTTC
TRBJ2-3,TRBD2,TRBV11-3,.,CASSLSGTEDTQYF,TGTGCCAGCAGCCTTAGCGGGACCGAAGATACGCAGTATTTT
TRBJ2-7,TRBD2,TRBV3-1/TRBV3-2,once,CASSLTSGSNEQYF,TGTGCCAGCAGCCTCACTAGCGGGAGTAACGAGCAGTACTTC
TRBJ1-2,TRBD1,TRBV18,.,CASSPSGGYGYTF,TGTGCCAGCTCACCTTCAGGGGGCTATGGCTACACCTTC
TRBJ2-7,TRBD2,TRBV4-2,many,CASSTLAGGLYEQYF,TGTGCCAGCAGCACCCTAGCGGGGGGGCTCTACGAGCAGTACTTC
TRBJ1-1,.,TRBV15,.,CATSTLGGRTEAFF,TGTGCCACCAGCACCCTGGGGGGGAGGACTGAAGCTTTCTTT
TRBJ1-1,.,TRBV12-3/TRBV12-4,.,CASSTLVDTEAFF,TGTGCCAGCAGTACTCTAGTGGACACTGAAGCTTTCTTT
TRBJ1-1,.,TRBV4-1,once,CASSLQEGAEAFF,TGCGCCAGCAGCCTCCAGGAAGGGGCTGAAGCTTTCTTT
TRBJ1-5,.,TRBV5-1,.,CASSLGTRGGSWVSNQPQHF,TGCGCCAGCAGCTTGGGCACTCGGGGGGGCTCGTGGGTTAGCAATCAGCCCCAGCATTTT
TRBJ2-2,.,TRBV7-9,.,CASRDFLNTGELFF,TGTGCCAGCCGGGACTTCCTAAACACCGGGGAGCTGTTTTTT
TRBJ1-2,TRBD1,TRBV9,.,CASSASGQGFLGYTF,TGTGCCAGCAGCGCTTCGGGACAGGGGTTTTTGGGCTACACCTTC
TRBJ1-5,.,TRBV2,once,CASSVQRSNQPQHF,TGTGCCAGCAGTGTGCAGCGAAGCAATCAGCCCCAGCATTTT
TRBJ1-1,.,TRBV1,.,CTSTSGDTEAFF,TGCACCAGCACCTCGGGGGACACTGAAGCTTTCTTT
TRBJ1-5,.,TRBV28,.,CASRTGRGDQPQHF,TGTGCCAGCCGCACGGGCAGGGGCGACCAGCCCCAGCATTTT
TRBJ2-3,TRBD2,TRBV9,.,CASSQTSGGTDTQYF,TGTGCCAGCAGCCAGACTAGCGGGGGGACAGATACGCAGTATTTT
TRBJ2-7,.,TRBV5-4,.,CASSTDRTYEQYF,TGTGCCAGCAGCACAGACAGAACCTACGAGCAGTACTTC
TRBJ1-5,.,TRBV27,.,CASSLPGGEKTYSNQPQHF,TGTGCCAGCAGTCTTCCGGGGGGGGAGAAAACTTATAGCAATCAGCCCCAGCATTTT
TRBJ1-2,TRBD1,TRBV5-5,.,CASSLRQGNYGYTF,TGTGCCAGCAGCTTGCGACAGGGAAACTATGGCTACACCTTC
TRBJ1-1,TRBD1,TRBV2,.,CASRDRASEAFF,TGTGCCAGCAGGGACAGGGCTTCTGAAGCTTTCTTT
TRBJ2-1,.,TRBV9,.,CASSVGGGGAYNEQFF,TGTGCCAGCAGCGTAGGAGGTGGGGGGGCTTACAATGAGCAGTTCTTC
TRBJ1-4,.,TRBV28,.,CASSLISLGLSEKLFF,TGTGCCAGCAGTTTAATTTCTTTGGGGCTTAGTGAAAAACTGTTTTTT
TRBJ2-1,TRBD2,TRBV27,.,CASSFLAGESYNEQFF,TGTGCCAGCAGTTTCCTAGCGGGAGAATCCTACAATGAGCAGTTCTTC
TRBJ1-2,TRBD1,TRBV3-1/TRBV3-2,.,CASSQPYRGRANYGYTF,TGTGCCAGCAGCCAACCATACAGGGGCCGAGCTAACTATGGCTACACCTTC
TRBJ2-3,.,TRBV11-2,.,CASSFDGRGGTDTQYF,TGTGCCAGCAGCTTTGATGGCAGAGGAGGCACAGATACGCAGTATTTT
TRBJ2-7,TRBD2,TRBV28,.,CASSLLTSGSGEQYF,TGTGCCAGCAGTTTACTTACTAGCGGGAGTGGTGAGCAGTACTTC
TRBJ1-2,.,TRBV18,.,CASSIDRTYGYTF,TGTGCCAGCTCAATAGACAGGACCTATGGCTACACCTTC
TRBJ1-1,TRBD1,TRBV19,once,CASSLQGARGEAFF,TGTGCCAGTAGTCTACAGGGGGCGCGGGGTGAAGCTTTCTTT
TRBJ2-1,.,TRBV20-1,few,CSASREPGDEQFF,TGCAGTGCTAGTCGGGAGCCCGGGGATGAGCAGTTCTTC
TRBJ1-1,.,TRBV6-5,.,CASRASGVNTEAFF,TGTGCCAGCAGGGCTTCGGGGGTGAACACTGAAGCTTTCTTT
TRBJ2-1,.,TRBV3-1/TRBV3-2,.,CASSQRGISVSEQFF,TGTGCCAGCAGCCAGAGGGGGATTAGCGTAAGTGAGCAGTTCTTC
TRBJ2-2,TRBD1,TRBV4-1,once,CASSQGGDGQGISHTGELFF,TGCGCCAGCAGCCAAGGGGGGGACGGACAGGGTATATCACACACCGGGGAGCTGTTTTTT
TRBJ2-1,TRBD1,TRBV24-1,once,CATSEDTGGEFF,TGTGCCACCAGTGAAGACACAGGGGGCGAGTTCTTC
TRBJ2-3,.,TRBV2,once,CASRYTDTQYF,TGTGCCAGCAGGTATACAGATACGCAGTATTTT